Shown below are 10 T cell receptor beta chains from a single sample sequenced in a study of tumor-infiltrating lymphocytes in primary liver carcinoma. It was from roughly 20-30 mg of unsorted bulk tissue that RNA and DNA were co-extracted. With a constant-region primer, TCR beta cDNA was made from approximately 450 ng of total RNA. Amplification in three nested multiplex PCR rounds with slightly modified ARM-PCR gave rise to TCR beta libraries. Rounds one and two of PCR, each of roughly 10 cycles, were primed with TRBV1-TRBV30 forward primers and a C-beta reverse primer. TCRdb called the multiplex PCR reads again in MiXCR, with one record for every CDR3 protein. The sample carries roughly 80,000 distinct CDR3 sequences, 72% recorded once. Sequences were obtained from liver tumor tissue from sampling region 1. Subset of the sample: tumor region T1, superior pole. These TCRs come from a man aged 40-55 years with primary liver carcinoma and hepatitis B virus infection.

Details on this clonotype: One end of the junction is discordant with germline, which a read error may explain. The J gene is TRBJ1-2, the V gene TRBV2; the D gene is possibly TRBD1 (5 bases). The CDR3 length is 12 residues. Germline CDR1 reads SNHLY; CDR2 reads FYNNEI. The DNA for the CDR3 is TGTGCCAGCGAAGACAGAAGCTATGGCTACACTTTC. It yields the protein CASEDRSYGYTF.

This clonotype has just a few counts. The missing conserved phenylalanine or tryptophan at the end of this CDR3 makes a read error likely. This sequence joins TRBV5-1 and TRBJ2-5, with unresolved D. This CDR3 region has 12 residues. Germline V CDR1 and CDR2: SGHRS, YFSETQ. V was pared by 0 bases and J by 10 bases, with 10 bases between. CDR3 nucleotides: TGCGCCAGCAGCTTGGGACCCCGAGACCAGTACTCC. It yields the protein CASSLGPRDQYS.

As regards this clonotype: Relative to the germline gene, one junction end is altered; a read error may explain this. The CDR3 reads CVSSERGASTDTQYF. CDR3 nucleotide sequence: TGTGTCAGCAGTGAGCGGGGCGCGAGCACAGATACGCAGTATTTT. This chain connects TRBV6-1 to TRBJ2-3, with 7 bases lining up with TRBD2. Germline CDR1 reads MNHNS; CDR2 reads SASEGT. CDR3 length: 15 residues.

Of note for this clonotype: A junction boundary mismatches the germline segment, possibly from a read error. The CDR3 loop reads CASSTLSGRLQENQYF. The DNA of the CDR3 is TGTGCCAGTAGCACCCTTAGCGGGAGGCTTCAAGAGAACCAGTATTTC. The J gene is TRBJ2-5, the V gene TRBV5-4; TRBD2 aligns across 10 bases. CDR1 and CDR2 from the germline V gene are SGHNT and YYREEE (reference sequence). CDR3 length: 16 amino acids.

The sample holds many counts of this clonotype. This chain joins TRBV6-6 and TRBJ2-5; 7 bases match TRBD2. V dropped 5 bases and J dropped 4; count of bases not matched to a gene: 10. There are 15 residues in the CDR3. Germline CDR1 MNHNY, CDR2 SVGAGI (reference sequence). CDR3: CASSQGPGGGETQYF. The CDR3 coding sequence is TGTGCCAGCAGTCAAGGGCCAGGCGGGGGAGAGACCCAGTACTTC.

This clonotype has a count of ten or more. The genes are TRBV24-1 and TRBJ2-2; the match to TRBD2 covers 7 bases. The CDR3 length is 17 residues. The ends lost 3 bases at V and 0 bases at J; junction bases unmatched: 6. Germline loops: CDR1 KGHDR, CDR2 SFDVKD. CDR3 sequence: CATSDPSAGANTGELFF. CDR3 sequence (DNA): TGTGCCACCAGTGATCCGTCGGCGGGAGCGAACACCGGGGAGCTGTTTTTT.

With regard to this clonotype: The junction departs from germline at one end; a sequencing error may be responsible. The chain recombines TRBV14 with TRBJ2-5; D not certain. The CDR3 has 14 amino acids. Looked up from germline, CDR1 is SGHDN and CDR2 is FVKESK. CDR3 bases: TGTGCCGGCAGCCAAGATCATCCGATTGGGACCCAGTACTTC. It translates to CAGSQDHPIGTQYF.

This clonotype has ten or more counts. The chain is built from TRBV4-1 and TRBJ1-5, with 8 bases matching TRBD1. The V segment lost 1 base and the J segment 9 bases; nucleotides outside the gene matches: 8. The CDR3 is 15 residues long. The germline V gene encodes CDR1 MGHRA and CDR2 YSYEKL. The chain's CDR3 is CASSQAGTGDRPQHF. Here the CDR3 DNA reads TGCGCCAGCAGCCAAGCGGGGACAGGCGACCGGCCCCAGCATTTT.

V and J are TRBV20-1 and TRBJ2-1; unclear D gene. V lost 1 base and J lost 6, with 7 bases in between. The CDR3 covers 12 residues. In germline, CDR1 is DFQATT, CDR2 SNEGSKA (reference sequence). CDR3 in DNA: TGCAGTGCTAGAGTCATGGGCAATGAGCAGTTCTTC. It yields the protein CSARVMGNEQFF.

Notes on this clonotype: One end of the junction fails to match germline, which may point to a read error. The chain has TRBV9 and TRBJ2-1, with D perhaps matching TRBD2 (5 bases). The CDR3 is made up of 15 amino acids. Germline V gene data show CDR1 as SGDLS and CDR2 as YYNGEE. Here the CDR3 reads CASSASQRNSNEQFF. The DNA of the CDR3 is TGTGCCAGCAGCGCCTCACAGCGGAACTCCAATGAGCAATTCTTC.